This T cell receptor (beta chain) was sequenced during a study of cytomegalovirus exposure and HLA in healthy donors. The PCR employed 60 Vbeta primers together with 13 Jbeta primers. The repertoire was sequenced with immunoSEQ multiplex PCR; TCRdb's copy has only in-frame clones and lacks some. The table shows about 190,000 clones, with about 81% occurring only once. Sequencing used PBMCs. The source of this sequence is a woman aged 18-29 years in good health and CMV-seronegative.

The CDR3 nucleotides are TGTGCCACCAGCAAGACAGGGCAGAACACTGAAGCTTTCTTT. Translating gives CATSKTGQNTEAFF. The chain has TRBV15 and TRBJ1-1, with 7 bases fitting TRBD1. V lost 4 bases and J lost 1; bases outside the gene matches: 3. CDR3 length: 14 residues. Per germline, CDR1 LNHNV and CDR2 YYDKDF (reference sequence).